One and the same sample provided the 28 T cell receptor beta chains below, sequenced in a study of T cells in Graves' hyperthyroidism and ophthalmopathy (dated by TCRdb to the late 2010s). Library generation was performed with multiplex PCR. Sequenced on an Illumina HiSeq 2000. The TCR beta CDR3 regions were amplified from the RNA transcripts. The TCR CDR3 was subjected to a first round of RT-PCR using the HTBI primer set and the Qiagen OneStep RT-PCR kit. TCRdb itself trimmed the public reads at Q25 with fastp, ran MiXCR and retained productive beta chains. Rows matching on CDR3 protein sequence are summarized as one entry with the most common DNA and genes. The sample table lists 300,000 to 500,000 distinct CDR3 sequences, around 15% of them with a count of one. The leading ten clones occupy 25% to 30% of the sample. Material for sequencing was blood. The receptors stem from a middle-aged man with Graves' ophthalmopathy.

There are a few counts of this clonotype. The chain combines TRBV13 with TRBJ2-3, with 9 bases fitting TRBD2. In germline, CDR1 is PRHDT, CDR2 FYEKMQ (reference sequence). The CDR3 sequence is 20 residues long. V was clipped by 5 bases and J by 1 base; unmatched bases: 19. The DNA for the CDR3 is TGTGCCAGCAGCCGCCTCGGGTTAGTTAGCGGGAGTTTTCGCACAGATACGCAGTATTTT. Protein: CASSRLGLVSGSFRTDTQYF.

There are many counts of this clonotype. The chain recombines TRBV20-1 with TRBJ2-7; the match to TRBD2 covers 12 bases. The germline V gene encodes CDR1 DFQATT and CDR2 SNEGSKA (reference sequence). The ends lost 3 bases at V and 7 bases at J; junction bases unmatched: 10. This CDR3 comprises 15 residues. CDR3 coding DNA: TGCAGTGCTAGTATGCTAGCGGGAGGGCCGAATGAGCAGTACTTC. Translating gives CSASMLAGGPNEQYF.

This clonotype was recorded at least ten times. This rearrangement joins TRBV7-8 to TRBJ2-5, with D possibly matching TRBD1 (6 bases). V dropped 5 bases and J dropped 0 bases, with 10 bases sitting between them. The CDR3 is 14 amino acids. The V gene's germline CDR1 is SGHVS and CDR2 FQNEAQ. CDR3 in DNA: TGTGCCAGCAGCCCAGGGGAAGACCAAGAGACCCAGTACTTC. Amino acid sequence: CASSPGEDQETQYF. Complete variable domain (other parts from reference TRBV7-8 and TRBJ2-5): GAGVSQSPRYKVAKRGQDVALRCDPISGHVSLFWYQQALGQGPEFLTYFQNEAQLDKSGLPSDRFFAERPEGSVSTLKIQRTQQEDSAVYLCASSPGEDQETQYFGPGTRLLVL.

This clonotype was recorded a few times. CDR3 nucleotides: TGCGCCAGCAGCTTGGAGGGTAGCGGGAGTGTCGGGGAGCTGTTTTTT. Translation: CASSLEGSGSVGELFF. This sequence joins TRBV5-1 and TRBJ2-2; the match to TRBD2 covers 9 bases. Unmatched junction bases numbered 7, after V lost 0 bases and J lost 7 bases. From germline, CDR1 is SGHRS and CDR2 YFSETQ. The CDR3 consists of 16 residues.

Turning to this clonotype: This may be a read error: a much more frequent sequence differs by one nucleotide. This sequence joins TRBV20-1 and TRBJ2-7; 9 bases are shared with TRBD1. Per the germline V gene, CDR1 is DFQATT and CDR2 is SNEGSKA (reference sequence). The CDR3 sequence is 14 residues long. The CDR3 loop reads CSAGGTGMSYERYF. DNA for the CDR3: TGCAGTGCGGGTGGGACAGGGATGTCCTACGAGCGGTACTTC.

This clonotype was counted a few times. The chain links TRBV7-2 to TRBJ2-5; unclear D gene. Trimming removed 0 bases at V and 5 bases at J, with 7 bases between. Per germline, CDR1 SGHTA and CDR2 FQGNSA. This CDR3 comprises 13 residues. This chain's CDR3 is CASSLAARETQYF. The CDR3 DNA sequence: TGTGCCAGCAGCTTAGCGGCAAGGGAGACCCAGTACTTC.

This clonotype came up many times. The chain links TRBV5-5 to TRBJ1-5; D not certain. From germline, CDR1 is SGHKS and CDR2 YYEKEE (reference sequence). The CDR3 totals 12 residues. V was pared by 4 bases and J by 5 bases, with 7 bases between. CDR3 nucleotide sequence: TGTGCCAGCAGCCCCCGGGATCAGCCCCAGCATTTT. Amino acids: CASSPRDQPQHF.

DNA of the CDR3: TGTGCCAGCGGCCAAGGGGTGGTGGAGCAGTACTTC. It encodes CASGQGVVEQYF. The chain couples TRBV13 to TRBJ2-7, with D possibly matching TRBD1 (5 bases). CDR1 and CDR2 from the germline V gene are PRHDT and FYEKMQ (reference sequence). The CDR3 runs 12 residues. V was pared by 8 bases and J by 7 bases, with 15 bases between.

This clonotype was recorded many times. CDR3 in DNA: TGCAGTGCCCCCTTGGGAAGCACAGATACGCAGTATTTT. This translates into CSAPLGSTDTQYF. V is TRBV20-1 and J is TRBJ2-3; D gene uncertain. CDR1 is DFQATT and CDR2 is SNEGSKA in the germline V gene (reference sequence). This CDR3 is 13 amino acids long. The V end was cut by 6 bases, the J end by 0 bases, with 10 bases between.

The rearrangement joins TRBV9 to TRBJ2-1; D perhaps matches TRBD2 (6 bases). With 0 bases removed from V and 8 bases from J, the gap between germline ends came to 18 bases. CDR1 is SGDLS, CDR2 YYNGEE, per germline. The CDR3 has 16 residues. CDR3 coding DNA: TGTGCCAGCAGCGTAGCCCCCGGGACTCCCAGCGATGAGCAGTTCTTC. It yields the protein CASSVAPGTPSDEQFF. Supplemented by reference TRBV9 and TRBJ2-1, the full variable domain reads DSGVTQTPKHLITATGQRVTLRCSPRSGDLSVYWYQQSLDQGLQFLIQYYNGEERAKGNILERFSAQQFPDLHSELNLSSLELGDSALYFCASSVAPGTPSDEQFFGPGTRLTVL.

There are a few counts of this clonotype. This chain joins TRBV20-1 and TRBJ1-2; 7 nucleotides align to TRBD1. The CDR3 length is 12 residues. Germline assignment: CDR1 DFQATT and CDR2 SNEGSKA (reference sequence). CDR3 DNA sequence: TGCAGCGACAAGGGGGCTTGCTATGGCTACACCTTC. It codes for CSDKGACYGYTF.

The rearrangement uses TRBV19 and TRBJ2-1; 8 positions match TRBD2. Germline V gene data show CDR1 as LNHDA and CDR2 as SQIVND (reference sequence). The CDR3 covers 16 residues. V trimming: 5 bases; J trimming: 3 bases; junction bases outside the gene matches: 9. The CDR3 DNA follows: TGTGCCAGTAGTGCACTCTTAGCGGGACTCTACAATGAGCAGTTCTTC. Its protein product is CASSALLAGLYNEQFF.

This clonotype was counted only a few times. The V gene is TRBV9, the J gene TRBJ2-5, with D unclear. Deletions cut 0 bases from V and 5 bases from J, with 11 bases between. This CDR3 comprises 14 residues. Germline lookup yields CDR1 SGDLS and CDR2 YYNGEE. CDR3 nucleotide sequence: TGTGCCAGCAGCGTAGTAGCTGGGTTCGAGACCCAGTACTTC. This encodes CASSVVAGFETQYF.

This clonotype has a handful of counts. The chain employs TRBV29-1 and TRBJ2-7; D not certain. Germline V gene lookup returns CDR1 SQVTM and CDR2 ANQGSEA. The V gene lost 4 bases and the J gene lost 7 bases, with 14 bases spanning the gap. The CDR3 length is 12 residues. As DNA, the CDR3 is TGCAGCGTTGTGGTAGGACGCGAGGAGCAGTACTTC. It yields the protein CSVVVGREEQYF.

This clonotype was detected ten times or more. The V call is TRBV6-1, the J call TRBJ2-1; TRBD2 is a possible D gene (6 bases). The germline V and J ends were trimmed by 6 bases and 5 bases, with 11 bases remaining between them. The CDR3 is 13 residues long. The germline V gene encodes CDR1 MNHNS and CDR2 SASEGT. CDR3 in amino acids: CASSAAGNNEQFF. CDR3 nucleotide sequence: TGTGCCAGCAGCGCTGCGGGGAACAATGAGCAGTTCTTC.

The rearrangement links TRBV29-1 to TRBJ1-5; TRBD1 might be the D (6 bases). V was cut by 6 bases and J by 7 bases, with 16 bases left in between. The CDR3 runs 13 residues. The germline gives CDR1 SQVTM, CDR2 ANQGSEA. CDR3 sequence: CSVKQGVGQPQHF. In DNA, the CDR3 is TGCAGCGTAAAACAGGGTGTCGGACAGCCCCAGCATTTT.

This clonotype was observed at least ten times. The chain links TRBV13 to TRBJ2-5; D is ambiguous. Germline-derived CDR1 and CDR2 are PRHDT and FYEKMQ (reference sequence). The CDR3 has 16 amino acids. Trimming took 5 bases from V and 4 from J, leaving 20 bases between them. The CDR3 is CASSQTTVRKAETQYF. The CDR3 DNA reads TGTGCCAGCAGCCAGACGACCGTGAGAAAGGCAGAGACCCAGTACTTC.

The chain combines TRBV12-5 with TRBJ2-3; D is unclear. V lost 0 bases to trimming and J lost 2 bases, with 6 bases between them. In germline, CDR1 is LGHNT, CDR2 FRNRAP. The CDR3 length is 14 residues. CDR3 protein: CASGLVRFTDTQYF. DNA of the CDR3: TGTGCTAGTGGTTTGGTACGCTTCACAGATACGCAGTATTTT.

This chain's CDR3 is CASSYQGGVFTGELFF. The CDR3 nucleotides are TGTGCCAGTAGTTACCAGGGGGGAGTATTCACCGGGGAGCTGTTTTTT. The V and J genes are TRBV19 and TRBJ2-2; TRBD1 might be the D (7 bases). Trimming took off 5 bases at V and 4 bases at J, with 17 bases between the two ends. Per germline, CDR1 LNHDA and CDR2 SQIVND (reference sequence). The CDR3 covers 16 residues.

In its sample, this clonotype was seen many times. The chain is built from TRBV3-1 and TRBJ1-2, with TRBD1 matching over 7 bases. J was trimmed by 8 bases and V by 1 base; bases with no gene match: 4. From germline, CDR1 is LGHDT and CDR2 YNNKEL (reference sequence). The CDR3 loop spans 13 amino acids. The CDR3 nucleotides are TGTGCCAGCAGCCAAGTCAGGGACAGAGGCTACACCTTC. This codes for CASSQVRDRGYTF.

The V call is TRBV6-1, the J call TRBJ1-1; D is unclear. V was trimmed by 5 bases and J by 5 bases, leaving 9 bases between them. The CDR3 length is 12 residues. Germline lookup yields CDR1 MNHNS and CDR2 SASEGT. The CDR3 DNA reads as TGTGCCAGCAGTCGGGAGCGAACTGAAGCTTTCTTT. It yields the protein CASSRERTEAFF.

On this clonotype: A much larger clone lies one base from this, so it may be a read error. The chain employs TRBV2 and TRBJ2-4; D gene ambiguous. This CDR3 has 19 amino acids. Germline CDR1 reads SNHLY; CDR2 reads FYNNEI. The V end was cut by 3 bases, the J end by 1 base, with 22 bases between. The CDR3 DNA is TGTGCCAGCAGTGATTCGACCTCTCCCGGCTTCCACGCCAAAAACATTCAGTACTTC. Protein: CASSDSTSPGFHAKNIQYF.

This clonotype was seen at least ten times. The V call is TRBV6-2 or TRBV6-3, the J call TRBJ2-7; TRBD2 agrees at 8 bases. The CDR3 is 16 amino acids. The germline V gene has CDR1 MNHEY and CDR2 SVGEGT. With V trimmed by 6 bases and J by 5 bases, 15 bases remained unmatched. In DNA, the CDR3 is TGTGCCAGCAGCTCTGGATTAGGGCGAGCGGGAGACGAGCAGTACTTC. It specifies CASSSGLGRAGDEQYF.

Of note for this clonotype: The limits of the CDR3 on the DNA are not certain, so only TCRdb's listed CDR3 is given. V and J are TRBV29-1 and TRBJ1-2; no check of the table's D call, TRBD1, against the DNA was made. The CDR3 length is 11 residues, termini included. Germline V CDR1 and CDR2: SQVTM, ANQGSEA. The CDR3 here is CSVGQGAGCTF.

There are many counts of this clonotype. The chain combines TRBV27 with TRBJ2-2; 7 bases map to TRBD1. Germline trimming cut 5 bases from V and 7 bases from J; bases unmatched to any gene: 22. Germline CDR1 MNHEY, CDR2 SMNVEV (reference sequence). The CDR3 length is 19 residues. The CDR3 DNA follows: TGTGCCAGCAGTCCTCACAGGGGTGGTAGTAGTATTTACATCGGGGAGCTGTTTTTT. Its translation is CASSPHRGGSSIYIGELFF.

This clonotype was recorded a few times. The rearrangement links TRBV29-1 to TRBJ2-3; 8 bases agree with TRBD2. Losses at the gene ends were 0 bases for V and 5 bases for J; bases not matched to a gene: 7. The V gene's germline CDR1 is SQVTM and CDR2 ANQGSEA. The CDR3 runs 15 residues. The CDR3 reads CSVEDFGRAGDTQYF. CDR3 sequence (DNA): TGCAGCGTTGAAGATTTCGGGAGGGCCGGAGATACGCAGTATTTT.

V gene TRBV7-2 combines with J gene TRBJ2-3; 7 bases map to TRBD2. There are 16 residues in the CDR3. Trimming at V came to 4 bases and at J to 0 bases, leaving 7 bases not matched to a gene. The V gene's germline CDR1 is SGHTA and CDR2 FQGNSA. In DNA, the CDR3 is TGTGCCAGCAGCTCGACTAGCAGACGTAGCACAGATACGCAGTATTTT. Protein product: CASSSTSRRSTDTQYF.

This clonotype came up many times. The CDR3 region has the DNA TGTGCCAGCAGTGGATTAAGCGGGAGAGCCTACGAGCAGTACTTC. Amino acids: CASSGLSGRAYEQYF. This chain joins TRBV12-3 or TRBV12-4 and TRBJ2-7, with 8 bases matching TRBD2. The CDR3 runs to 15 residues. With V trimmed by 5 bases and J by 2 bases, 8 bases remained unmatched.